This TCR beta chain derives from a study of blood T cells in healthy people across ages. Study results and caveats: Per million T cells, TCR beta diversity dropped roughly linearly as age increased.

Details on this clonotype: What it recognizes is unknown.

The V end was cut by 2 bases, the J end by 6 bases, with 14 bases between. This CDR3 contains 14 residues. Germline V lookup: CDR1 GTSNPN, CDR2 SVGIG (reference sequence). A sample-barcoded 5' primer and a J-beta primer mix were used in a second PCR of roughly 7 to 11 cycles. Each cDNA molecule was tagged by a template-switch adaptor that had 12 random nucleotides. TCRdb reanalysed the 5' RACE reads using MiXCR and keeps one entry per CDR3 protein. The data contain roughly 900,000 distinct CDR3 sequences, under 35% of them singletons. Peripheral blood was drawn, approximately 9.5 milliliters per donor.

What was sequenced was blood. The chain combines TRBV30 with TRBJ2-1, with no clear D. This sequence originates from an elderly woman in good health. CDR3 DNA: TGTGCCTGGAGTAAACAGAGACTTGCCAATGAGCAGTTCTTC. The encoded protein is CAWSKQRLANEQFF.